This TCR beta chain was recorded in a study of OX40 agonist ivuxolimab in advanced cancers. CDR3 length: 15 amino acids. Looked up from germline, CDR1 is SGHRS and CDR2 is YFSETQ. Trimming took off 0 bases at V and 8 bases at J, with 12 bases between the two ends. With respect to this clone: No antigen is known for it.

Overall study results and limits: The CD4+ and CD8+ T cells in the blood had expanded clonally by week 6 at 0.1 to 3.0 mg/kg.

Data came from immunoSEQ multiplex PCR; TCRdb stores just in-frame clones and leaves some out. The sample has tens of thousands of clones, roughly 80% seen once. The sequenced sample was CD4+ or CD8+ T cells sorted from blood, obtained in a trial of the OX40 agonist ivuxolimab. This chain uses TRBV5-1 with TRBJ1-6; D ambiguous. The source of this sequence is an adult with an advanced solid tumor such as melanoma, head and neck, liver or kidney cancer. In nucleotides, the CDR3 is TGCGCCAGCAGCTTGGATGCACAGAGAGATTCACCCCTCCACTTT. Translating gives CASSLDAQRDSPLHF. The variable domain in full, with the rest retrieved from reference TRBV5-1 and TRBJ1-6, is KAGVTQTPRYLIKTRGQQVTLSCSPISGHRSVSWYQQTPGQGLQFLFEYFSETQRNKGNFPGRFSGRQFSNSRSEMNVSTLELGDSALYLCASSLDAQRDSPLHFGNGTRLTVT.